What follows are 27 T cell receptor beta chains derived from one specimen sequenced in a study of T cell responses to AZD1222 COVID-19 vaccine. Profiled with immunoSEQ multiplex PCR; TCRdb holds only in-frame clones, not every one. This table has some 130,000 clones, 85% to 95% appearing once. Specimen: peripheral blood, collected on day 0 of AZD1222 vaccination. Receptors originate from an adult in good health.

The V and J genes are TRBV12-3 or TRBV12-4 and TRBJ1-1; D uncertain. The CDR3 is 13 amino acids. V lost 3 bases and J lost 2, with 7 bases in between. This chain's CDR3 is CASSFSGNTEAFF. The CDR3 DNA reads TGTGCCAGCAGTTTTAGTGGCAACACTGAAGCTTTCTTT.

The chain uses TRBV9 and TRBJ2-1; D unresolved. The V end was cut by 4 bases, the J end by 4 bases, with 12 bases between. The CDR3 covers 14 residues. CDR1 and CDR2 (germline): SGDLS, YYNGEE. The CDR3 nucleotides are TGTGCCAGCAGCCCCCATATGGGGTACAATGAGCAGTTCTTC. This codes for CASSPHMGYNEQFF.

The V gene is TRBV14, the J gene TRBJ1-1; perhaps TRBD1 as D (5 bases). CDR1 SGHDN and CDR2 FVKESK come from the germline V gene. V lost 1 base to trimming and J lost 4 bases, with 10 bases between them. This CDR3 has 14 residues. The CDR3 loop reads CASSQAGGSTEAFF. The CDR3 DNA reads TGTGCCAGCAGCCAAGCGGGGGGATCCACTGAAGCTTTCTTT. The variable domain in full, with the rest retrieved from reference TRBV14 and TRBJ1-1, is EAGVTQFPSHSVIEKGQTVTLRCDPISGHDNLYWYRRVMGKEIKFLLHFVKESKQDESGMPNNRFLAERTGGTYSTLKVQPAELEDSGVYFCASSQAGGSTEAFFGQGTRLTVV.

The chain carries TRBV4-2 and TRBJ1-4, with D unresolved. V was shortened by 4 bases and J by 5 bases, with 14 bases between the two germline ends. The germline V gene encodes CDR1 LGHNA and CDR2 YNFKEQ. CDR3 size: 15 residues. CDR3 DNA: TGTGCCAGCAGCCTCAATTACAATCAGAATGAAAAACTGTTTTTT. Translated, it gives CASSLNYNQNEKLFF.

The chain joins TRBV19 to TRBJ1-2; D remains ambiguous. Germline CDR1 and CDR2: LNHDA and SQIVND (reference sequence). Between the trimmed V and J ends, which lost 4 bases and 6 bases, there was a span of 12 bases. The CDR3 runs to 13 residues. The CDR3, as DNA: TGTGCCAGTAGTAGGGCTTTCGGGGATGGCTACACCTTC. This translates into CASSRAFGDGYTF.

V is TRBV27 and J is TRBJ1-1; D is unresolved. Germline V gene data show CDR1 as MNHEY and CDR2 as SMNVEV (reference sequence). V dropped 3 bases and J dropped 1 base, with 6 bases sitting between them. The CDR3 consists of 13 residues. In DNA, the CDR3 is TGTGCCAGCAGTTTCGCAGGGAACACTGAAGCTTTCTTT. Residues: CASSFAGNTEAFF.

The rearrangement links TRBV3-1 (or the pseudogene TRBV3-2) to TRBJ1-4; 11 bases align to TRBD1. V lost 4 bases and J lost 0; bases outside the gene matches: 10. Germline-derived CDR1 and CDR2 are LGHDT and YNNKEL (reference sequence). There are 19 residues in the CDR3. DNA for the CDR3: TGTGCCAGCAGCCCCCTGCCCGGGACAGGGGGAACAACTAATGAAAAACTGTTTTTT. This encodes CASSPLPGTGGTTNEKLFF.

J is TRBJ1-2 and V is TRBV9, with no clear D. This CDR3 region has 16 residues. The ends were cut back, 0 bases at V and 3 bases at J, with 15 bases in the middle. CDR1 is SGDLS, CDR2 YYNGEE, per germline. The CDR3 region is CASSVDEGLGHYGYTF. The DNA of the CDR3 is TGTGCCAGCAGCGTAGATGAGGGATTAGGTCACTATGGCTACACCTTC.

This clone was counted a single time. This chain links TRBV7-2 with TRBJ2-1; 7 bases map to TRBD1. The V gene end was trimmed by 3 bases and the J gene end by 6 bases; junction bases not matched to a gene: 2. The V gene's germline CDR1 is SGHTA and CDR2 FQGNSA. The CDR3 is 13 residues long. For the CDR3, the DNA is TGTGCCAGCAGCTTGGACAGGTCCAATGAGCAGTTCTTC. It is translated as CASSLDRSNEQFF.

The chain is built from TRBV27 and TRBJ1-1; 9 bases line up with TRBD1. CDR3 length: 13 amino acids. With 8 bases clipped from V and 4 bases from J, the junction kept 5 bases outside the gene matches. Germline values: CDR1 MNHEY, CDR2 SMNVEV (reference sequence). The CDR3 coding sequence is TGTGCCAGCGGACAGGGGAGGGGCACTGAAGCTTTCTTT. This encodes CASGQGRGTEAFF.

The V gene is TRBV6-5, the J gene TRBJ2-7; 7 bases line up with TRBD1. The CDR3 totals 12 residues. Germline V gene data show CDR1 as MNHEY and CDR2 as SVGAGI. The ends lost 8 bases at V and 3 bases at J; junction bases unmatched: 4. CDR3 DNA: TGTGCCAGCCTCGGGACAGACTACGAGCAGTACTTC. It yields the protein CASLGTDYEQYF.

The V call is TRBV2, the J call TRBJ2-1; maybe TRBD2 (6 bases). V was cut by 2 bases and J by 0 bases, with 8 bases left in between. This CDR3 has 15 amino acids. Germline CDR1 reads SNHLY; CDR2 reads FYNNEI. The CDR3 sequence is CASSEYGSSYNEQFF. The CDR3 nucleotides are TGTGCCAGCAGTGAATACGGGAGCTCCTACAATGAGCAGTTCTTC.

This sequence joins TRBV18 and TRBJ1-2, with 9 bases matching TRBD1. Trimming at V came to 3 bases and at J to 6 bases, leaving 5 bases not matched to a gene. CDR1 is KGHSH, CDR2 LQKENI, per germline. The CDR3 loop spans 14 amino acids. CDR3 amino acids: CASSPGQGVDGYTF. For the CDR3, the DNA is TGTGCCAGCTCACCGGGACAGGGCGTAGATGGCTACACCTTC.

The J gene is TRBJ2-3, the V gene TRBV7-8, with D tentatively TRBD1 (5 bases). V lost 6 bases, J lost 7 bases, and 17 bases lay in between. The germline V gene encodes CDR1 SGHVS and CDR2 FQNEAQ. The CDR3 is 14 amino acids. CDR3 bases: TGTGCCAGCAGTAGAGACAGCGAGTGGCATACGCAGTATTTT. Its protein is CASSRDSEWHTQYF.

Points on this clone: Compared with germline, one end of the junction differs, possibly owing to a read error. This rearrangement joins TRBV20-1 to TRBJ1-1; D is uncertain. The CDR3 runs to 11 residues. The germline gives CDR1 DFQATT, CDR2 SNEGSKA (reference sequence). Here the CDR3 reads CSARRTAAQTF. Written as DNA, the CDR3 is TGCAGTGCTAGAAGGACGGCAGCCCAAACATTT.

The chain combines TRBV18 with TRBJ2-5; 7 nucleotides match TRBD1. This CDR3 spans 15 amino acids. Germline CDR1 KGHSH, CDR2 LQKENI. The ends lost 3 bases at V and 5 bases at J; junction bases unmatched: 9. The chain's CDR3 is CASSPRTGTEETQYF. The CDR3, as DNA: TGTGCCAGCTCACCTAGAACCGGGACAGAGGAGACCCAGTACTTC.

The chain couples TRBV12-3 or TRBV12-4 to TRBJ2-1; no firm D call. This CDR3 has 12 amino acids. V shed 3 bases and J shed 4 bases, with 4 bases lying between them. The CDR3 DNA follows: TGTGCCAGCAGTTTCGGGTACAATGAGCAGTTCTTC. Encoded protein: CASSFGYNEQFF.

The rearrangement joins TRBV27 to TRBJ1-1; D is possibly TRBD1 (5 bases). The CDR3 length is 14 residues. The V gene lost 1 base and the J gene lost 4 bases, with 10 bases spanning the gap. From germline, CDR1 is MNHEY and CDR2 SMNVEV (reference sequence). The CDR3 DNA reads as TGTGCCAGCAGTTTATATGCAGGGCCCACTGAAGCTTTCTTT. It encodes CASSLYAGPTEAFF.

This rearrangement joins TRBV7-9 to TRBJ1-2; perhaps TRBD1 as D (5 bases). The CDR3 contains 14 residues. V was cut by 1 base and J by 8 bases, with 14 bases left in between. Looked up from germline, CDR1 is SEHNR and CDR2 is FQNEAQ (reference sequence). This chain's CDR3 is CASSLGQGSVGYTF. In DNA form, the CDR3 reads TGTGCCAGCAGCTTAGGGCAGGGATCCGTAGGCTACACCTTC.

Here the CDR3 reads CASSEGGSRETQYF. CDR3 coding DNA: TGTGCCAGCAGTGAAGGGGGTAGCCGAGAGACCCAGTACTTC. The rearrangement links TRBV2 to TRBJ2-5; D uncertain. Deletions cut 1 base from V and 4 bases from J, with 10 bases between. The CDR3 length is 14 residues. Germline CDR1 is SNHLY and CDR2 is FYNNEI. The full variable domain, rest sourced from reference TRBV2 and TRBJ2-5, is EPEVTQTPSHQVTQMGQEVILRCVPISNHLYFYWYRQILGQKVEFLVSFYNNEISEKSEIFDDQFSVERPDGSNFTLKIRSTKLEDSAMYFCASSEGGSRETQYFGPGTRLLVL.

V usage is TRBV6-1 and J usage is TRBJ1-2, with D possibly matching TRBD1 (5 bases). This CDR3 spans 15 amino acids. Germline V gene sequence: CDR1 MNHNS, CDR2 SASEGT. Between the trimmed V and J ends, which lost 1 base and 4 bases, there was a span of 13 bases. The CDR3 DNA reads as TGTGCCAGCAGTGAAGGGGCAGGGAAGGGCTATGGCTACACCTTC. Protein product: CASSEGAGKGYGYTF.

The sample holds one count of this clone. This chain connects TRBV21-1 to TRBJ2-3. TRBV21-1 is a recognized pseudogene. The CDR3 contains 16 residues. This chain's CDR3 is CASSKRLGIPTDTQYF. DNA of the CDR3: TGTGCCAGCAGCAAAAGGTTGGGGATTCCCACAGATACGCAGTATTTT.

The chain uses TRBV9 and TRBJ1-1; a weak D match, TRBD1 (6 bases). V lost 1 base and J lost 3, with 10 bases in between. The CDR3 spans 14 residues. Germline V CDR1 and CDR2: SGDLS, YYNGEE. The CDR3 DNA sequence: TGTGCCAGCAGCGTAACAGGGTCTGACACTGAAGCTTTCTTT. It translates to CASSVTGSDTEAFF. The full variable domain, rest sourced from reference TRBV9 and TRBJ1-1, is DSGVTQTPKHLITATGQRVTLRCSPRSGDLSVYWYQQSLDQGLQFLIQYYNGEERAKGNILERFSAQQFPDLHSELNLSSLELGDSALYFCASSVTGSDTEAFFGQGTRLTVV.

The chain is built from TRBV4-1 and TRBJ1-1; TRBD1 might be the D (5 bases). Per the germline V gene, CDR1 is MGHRA and CDR2 is YSYEKL. CDR3 length equals 17 residues. V was shortened by 4 bases and J by 0 bases, with 18 bases between the two germline ends. The DNA for the CDR3 is TGCGCCAGCAGCCCCCCAGGGATCCTGGGAATGAACACTGAAGCTTTCTTT. This sequence encodes CASSPPGILGMNTEAFF.

This chain connects TRBV5-1 to TRBJ2-3, with 8 bases matching TRBD2. The trim removed 4 bases at V and 1 base at J, leaving 11 bases unmatched. The CDR3 consists of 17 residues. Germline values: CDR1 SGHRS, CDR2 YFSETQ. Here the CDR3 reads CASSLPSAGDGTDTQYF. CDR3 DNA: TGCGCCAGCAGCCTTCCCTCAGCGGGAGACGGCACAGATACGCAGTATTTT.

The chain carries TRBV6-1 and TRBJ2-1; 10 nucleotides agree with TRBD2. This CDR3 is built from 17 residues. The junction had 9 bases not matched to a gene; V was cut back by 3 bases and J by 4 bases. The germline CDR1 and CDR2 sequences are MNHNS and SASEGT. The CDR3: CASSDQAGGLTYNEQFF. The CDR3 bases are TGTGCCAGCAGTGACCAAGCGGGGGGGCTTACGTACAATGAGCAGTTCTTC.

The rearrangement joins TRBV5-1 to TRBJ1-6, with TRBD1 matching over 10 bases. CDR1 and CDR2 from the germline V gene are SGHRS and YFSETQ. V lost 4 bases, J lost 8 bases, and 3 bases stayed unmatched. The CDR3 length is 14 residues. The DNA for the CDR3 is TGCGCCAGCAGCCTCGACAGGGGGCATTCACCCCTCCACTTT. Amino acids: CASSLDRGHSPLHF.